This entry is about one T cell receptor (beta chain). Its cognate antigen is unknown. This sample was taken from a study of lymphopenia after photon versus proton radiotherapy. The CDR3 runs to 16 residues. The V segment lost 5 bases and the J segment 8 bases; nucleotides outside the gene matches: 14. Germline lookup yields CDR1 LGHNA and CDR2 YNFKEQ. Study-wide results and limits: Authors raise, but do not show, better survival with proton therapy. Proton therapy kept repertoires fairly stable, unlike photons, which gained effector/memory cells. In patients who died, overall survival fell as post-nadir TCR diversity dropped more.

The method was immunoSEQ multiplex PCR; TCRdb's version includes in-frame clones alone and lacks a portion of them. The profile shows about 83,000 clones, around 83% of them singletons. Specimen: peripheral blood, collected from a patient treated with proton-based radiotherapy. This chain joins TRBV4-2 and TRBJ1-2, with 10 bases aligning to TRBD1. The origin of this receptor is a man aged 55 to 70 with pancreatic cancer. For the CDR3, the DNA is TGTGCCAGCAGCTCCCGACAGGGGGCGCGCCGAGAGGGCTACACCTTC. Encoded protein: CASSSRQGARREGYTF.